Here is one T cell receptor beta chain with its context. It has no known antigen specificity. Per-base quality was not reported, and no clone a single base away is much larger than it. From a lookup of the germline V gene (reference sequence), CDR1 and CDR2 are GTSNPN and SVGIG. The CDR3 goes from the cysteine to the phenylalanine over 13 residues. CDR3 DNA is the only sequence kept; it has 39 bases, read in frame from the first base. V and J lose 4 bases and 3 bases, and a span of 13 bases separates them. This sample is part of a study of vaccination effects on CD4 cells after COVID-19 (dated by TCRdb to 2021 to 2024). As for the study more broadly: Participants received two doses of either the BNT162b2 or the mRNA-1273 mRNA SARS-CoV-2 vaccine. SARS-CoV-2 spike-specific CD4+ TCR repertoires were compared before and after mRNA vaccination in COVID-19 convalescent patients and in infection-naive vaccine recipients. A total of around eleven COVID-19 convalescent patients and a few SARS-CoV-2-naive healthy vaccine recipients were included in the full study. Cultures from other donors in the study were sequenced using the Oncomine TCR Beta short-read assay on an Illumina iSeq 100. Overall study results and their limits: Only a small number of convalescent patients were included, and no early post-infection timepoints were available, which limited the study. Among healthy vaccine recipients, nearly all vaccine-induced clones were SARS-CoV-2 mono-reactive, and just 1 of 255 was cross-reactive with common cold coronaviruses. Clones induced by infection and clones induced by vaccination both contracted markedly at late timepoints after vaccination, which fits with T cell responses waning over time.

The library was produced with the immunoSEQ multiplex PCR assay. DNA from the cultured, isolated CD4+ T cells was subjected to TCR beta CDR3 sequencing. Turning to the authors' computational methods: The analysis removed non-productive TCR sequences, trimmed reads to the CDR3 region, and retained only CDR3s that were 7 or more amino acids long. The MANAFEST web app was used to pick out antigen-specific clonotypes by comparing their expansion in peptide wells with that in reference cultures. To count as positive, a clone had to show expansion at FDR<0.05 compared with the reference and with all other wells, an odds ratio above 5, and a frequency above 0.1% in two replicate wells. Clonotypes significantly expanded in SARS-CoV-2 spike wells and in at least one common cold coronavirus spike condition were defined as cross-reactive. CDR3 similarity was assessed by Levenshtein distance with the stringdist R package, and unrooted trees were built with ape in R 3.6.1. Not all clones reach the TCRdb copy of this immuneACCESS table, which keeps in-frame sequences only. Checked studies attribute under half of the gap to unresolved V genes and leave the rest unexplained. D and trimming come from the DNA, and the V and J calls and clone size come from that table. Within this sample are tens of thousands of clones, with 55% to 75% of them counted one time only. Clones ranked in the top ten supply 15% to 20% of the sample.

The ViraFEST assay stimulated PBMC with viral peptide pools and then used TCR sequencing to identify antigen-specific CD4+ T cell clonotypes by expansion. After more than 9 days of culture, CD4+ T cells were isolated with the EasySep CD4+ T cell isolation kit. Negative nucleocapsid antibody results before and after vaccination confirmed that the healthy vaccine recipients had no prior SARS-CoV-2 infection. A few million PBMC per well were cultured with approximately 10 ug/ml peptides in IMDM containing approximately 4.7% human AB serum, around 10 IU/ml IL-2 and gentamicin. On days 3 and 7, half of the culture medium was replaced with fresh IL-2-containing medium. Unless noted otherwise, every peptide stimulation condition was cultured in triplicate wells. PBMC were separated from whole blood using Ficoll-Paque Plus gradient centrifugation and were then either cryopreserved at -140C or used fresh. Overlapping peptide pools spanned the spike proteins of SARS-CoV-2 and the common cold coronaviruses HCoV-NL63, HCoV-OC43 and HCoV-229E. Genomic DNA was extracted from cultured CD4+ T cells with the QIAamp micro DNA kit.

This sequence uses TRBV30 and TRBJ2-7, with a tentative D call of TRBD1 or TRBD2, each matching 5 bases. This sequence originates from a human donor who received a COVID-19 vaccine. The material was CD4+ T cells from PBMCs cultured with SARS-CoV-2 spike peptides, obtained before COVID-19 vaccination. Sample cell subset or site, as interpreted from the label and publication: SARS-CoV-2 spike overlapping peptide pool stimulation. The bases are TGTGCCTGGATGGAAGGGACCCACTACGAGCAGTACTTC. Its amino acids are CAWMEGTHYEQYF.